Shown below are 19 T cell receptor beta chains from a single sample sequenced in a study of immune heterogeneity within non-small cell lung tumors listed by TCRdb under 2018. Instrument used: HiSeq X Ten. The TCR beta CDR3 region was amplified with a multiplex PCR system, in which a first round of approximately 10 cycles was run using 32 V-gene forward and 13 J-gene reverse primers. Through fastp at Q25 and MiXCR, TCRdb rebuilt clones from the public reads, retaining in-frame beta chains. Each CDR3 protein gets just one entry, which takes the most common genes and DNA from the rows behind it. This sample gives around 1,900 distinct CDR3 sequences in total; 25% to 30% of them show up just once. The ten largest clones add up to roughly 13% of the sample. The TCR template was genomic DNA extracted from bulk tumor tissue, and roughly 600 ng of gDNA was amplified for each sample. During surgery, multiple biopsies were taken from each primary tumor, with sampling sites spaced as far apart as possible within the tumor mass. The study cohort was described as untreated, and the patients were newly diagnosed NSCLC cases having curative surgery.

The sample taken for sequencing was lung tumor tissue. These receptors all come from a woman aged 45-65 years with non-small cell lung cancer.

This chain's CDR3 is CSARDSTFYSNQPQHF. Here the CDR3 DNA reads TGCAGTGCTAGAGACTCCACTTTTTATAGCAATCAGCCCCAGCATTTT. V and J are TRBV20-1 and TRBJ1-5; D unclear. The CDR3 loop spans 16 amino acids. The V end was cut by 0 bases, the J end by 0 bases, with 12 bases between. Per germline, CDR1 DFQATT and CDR2 SNEGSKA (reference sequence).

The gene calls are TRBV5-1 and TRBJ1-1, with 8 bases identical to TRBD1. The CDR3 covers 15 residues. Losses at the gene ends were 0 bases for V and 1 base for J; bases not matched to a gene: 2. CDR1 SGHRS and CDR2 YFSETQ come from the germline V gene. Written as DNA, the CDR3 is TGCGCCAGCAGCTTGGGACAGGGGAGGAACACTGAAGCTTTCTTT. Its protein is CASSLGQGRNTEAFF. The variable domain in full, with the rest retrieved from reference TRBV5-1 and TRBJ1-1, is KAGVTQTPRYLIKTRGQQVTLSCSPISGHRSVSWYQQTPGQGLQFLFEYFSETQRNKGNFPGRFSGRQFSNSRSEMNVSTLELGDSALYLCASSLGQGRNTEAFFGQGTRLTVV.

This chain links TRBV11-3 with TRBJ2-2, with D maybe TRBD1 (5 bases). The CDR3 runs to 15 residues. In germline, CDR1 is SGHNT, CDR2 YENEEA. The V gene lost 10 bases and the J gene lost 2 bases, with 17 bases spanning the gap. This CDR3 is CAISKGPTNTGELFF. The CDR3 DNA sequence: TGTGCCATCAGTAAGGGGCCTACAAACACCGGGGAGCTGTTTTTT.

This clonotype is large. The chain recombines TRBV19 with TRBJ1-2, with unresolved D. V dropped 4 bases and J dropped 3 bases, with 6 bases sitting between them. Germline values: CDR1 LNHDA, CDR2 SQIVND (reference sequence). This CDR3 spans 12 amino acids. DNA for the CDR3: TGTGCCAGTAGTACTTATGACTATGGCTACACCTTC. Encoded protein: CASSTYDYGYTF.

V and J are TRBV5-1 and TRBJ1-2; D is undetermined. The germline V and J ends were trimmed by 0 bases and 6 bases, with 9 bases remaining between them. The germline V gene has CDR1 SGHRS and CDR2 YFSETQ. The CDR3 loop spans 13 amino acids. In nucleotides, the CDR3 is TGCGCCAGCAGCTTGGCCGGAAGGGATGGCTACACCTTC. Protein product: CASSLAGRDGYTF. Combining the CDR3 with reference TRBV5-1 and TRBJ1-2 gives the whole variable domain KAGVTQTPRYLIKTRGQQVTLSCSPISGHRSVSWYQQTPGQGLQFLFEYFSETQRNKGNFPGRFSGRQFSNSRSEMNVSTLELGDSALYLCASSLAGRDGYTFGSGTRLTVV.

Within the sample, this clonotype is large (0.1 to 1%). The chain couples TRBV19 to TRBJ1-6; unclear D gene. This CDR3 spans 14 amino acids. Trimming cost V 5 bases and J 2 bases, with 7 bases left between them. Germline-derived CDR1 and CDR2 are LNHDA and SQIVND (reference sequence). CDR3 loop: CASSDRTYNSPLHF. CDR3 coding DNA: TGTGCCAGTAGTGATAGGACCTATAATTCACCCCTCCACTTT.

By sample share, this clonotype is large (0.1 to 1%). The genes are TRBV5-5 and TRBJ2-3; D remains unclear. Germline CDR1 SGHKS, CDR2 YYEKEE (reference sequence). The CDR3 sequence is 16 residues long. V was trimmed by 4 bases and J by 0 bases, leaving 15 bases between them. The CDR3 loop reads CASSPRWSASTDTQYF. The CDR3 DNA is TGTGCCAGCAGCCCTAGGTGGTCAGCAAGCACAGATACGCAGTATTTT. The variable domain in full, with the rest retrieved from reference TRBV5-5 and TRBJ2-3, is DAGVTQSPTHLIKTRGQQVTLRCSPISGHKSVSWYQQVLGQGPQFIFQYYEKEERGRGNFPDRFSARQFPNYSSELNVNALLLGDSALYLCASSPRWSASTDTQYFGPGTRLTVL.

By share of the sample, this clonotype is medium-sized. The chain has TRBV20-1 and TRBJ2-7, with 9 bases matching TRBD1. CDR1 DFQATT and CDR2 SNEGSKA come from the germline V gene (reference sequence). The CDR3 loop spans 12 amino acids. J gave up 4 bases and V 3 bases, and 1 base lay outside the gene matches. CDR3 nucleotide sequence: TGCAGTGCTAGGACAGGGGGTTACGAGCAGTACTTC. It yields the protein CSARTGGYEQYF.

In its sample, this clonotype is large (0.1 to 1%). The J gene is TRBJ1-2, the V gene TRBV20-1; the D is unclear. CDR1 and CDR2 from the germline V gene are DFQATT and SNEGSKA (reference sequence). CDR3 size: 12 residues. Trimming took 3 bases from V and 9 from J, leaving 14 bases between them. The DNA of the CDR3 is TGCAGTGCTAGTCAGGATGCGGTACGCTACACCTTC. This codes for CSASQDAVRYTF.

By its share, this clonotype is medium-sized. This rearrangement joins TRBV28 to TRBJ1-3; the D is unclear. From germline, CDR1 is MDHEN and CDR2 SYDVKM. Deletions cut 9 bases from V and 4 bases from J, with 4 bases between. The CDR3 sequence is 10 residues long. DNA of the CDR3: TGTGCCAGGAACGGAAACACCATATATTTT. Amino acids: CARNGNTIYF.

The chain couples TRBV2 to TRBJ2-5; perhaps TRBD2 as D (6 bases). CDR1 SNHLY and CDR2 FYNNEI come from the germline V gene. The CDR3 totals 13 residues. Trimming cost V 10 bases and J 1 base, with 13 bases left between them. CDR3 amino acids: CAINRRAQETQYF. The CDR3 DNA is TGTGCCATAAACAGGAGGGCCCAAGAGACCCAGTACTTC. Full variable domain (remainder filled in from reference TRBV2 and TRBJ2-5): EPEVTQTPSHQVTQMGQEVILRCVPISNHLYFYWYRQILGQKVEFLVSFYNNEISEKSEIFDDQFSVERPDGSNFTLKIRSTKLEDSAMYFCAINRRAQETQYFGPGTRLLVL.

This clonotype qualifies as large (0.1 to 1%). The genes are TRBV4-1 and TRBJ1-6, with D unresolved. With 2 bases removed from V and 4 bases from J, the gap between germline ends came to 6 bases. Germline V gene lookup returns CDR1 MGHRA and CDR2 YSYEKL. This CDR3 region has 14 residues. In DNA, the CDR3 is TGCGCCAGCAGCCAACTTTCATATAATTCACCCCTCCACTTT. Translating it yields CASSQLSYNSPLHF.

By share, this clonotype ranks as medium-sized. This chain uses TRBV6-1 with TRBJ1-3, with 8 positions matching TRBD1. This CDR3 region has 17 residues. The junction had 9 bases not matched to a gene; V was cut back by 5 bases and J by 0 bases. Germline V gene lookup returns CDR1 MNHNS and CDR2 SASEGT. The CDR3 DNA is TGTGCCAGCAGTCTGAGGACAGGGAGAGGCTCTGGAAACACCATATATTTT. Amino acids: CASSLRTGRGSGNTIYF.

The V gene is TRBV6-1, the J gene TRBJ2-2, with 8 bases identical to TRBD2. Germline CDR1 and CDR2: MNHNS and SASEGT. The CDR3 has 15 residues. Unmatched junction bases numbered 12, after V lost 7 bases and J lost 8 bases. Written as DNA, the CDR3 is TGTGCCAGCACCATGACTAGCGCAAGGTCTGGGGAGCTGTTTTTT. Translation: CASTMTSARSGELFF.

This chain uses TRBV5-5 with TRBJ2-7; TRBD1 is a possible D gene (6 bases). Germline CDR1 and CDR2: SGHKS and YYEKEE (reference sequence). The CDR3 has 12 residues. The V gene lost 5 bases and the J gene lost 7 bases, with 13 bases spanning the gap. CDR3 sequence: CASRQGFREQYF. The CDR3 DNA follows: TGTGCCAGCAGACAGGGTTTTAGGGAGCAGTACTTC.

This chain connects TRBV10-3 to TRBJ2-1; D is perhaps TRBD1 or TRBD2 (5 bases each). Trimming left V 4 bases short and J 8 bases short, with 15 bases between. Germline assignment: CDR1 ENHRY and CDR2 SYGVKD. The CDR3 totals 14 residues. In nucleotides, the CDR3 is TGTGCCATCAGTGGGGCTCGGGGCTTCGATGAGCAGTTCTTC. Translation gives CAISGARGFDEQFF.

This clonotype is classed as medium-sized (0.01 to 0.1%). The chain is built from TRBV13 and TRBJ1-2, with a tentative D call TRBD1 (5 bases). From germline, CDR1 is PRHDT and CDR2 FYEKMQ (reference sequence). Between the trimmed V and J ends, which lost 5 bases and 2 bases, there was a span of 12 bases. CDR3 length equals 14 residues. CDR3 protein: CASSAAGGNYGYTF. In DNA form, the CDR3 reads TGTGCCAGCAGCGCCGCCGGGGGGAACTATGGCTACACCTTC.

A few counts support this clonotype. The V and J genes are TRBV5-1 and TRBJ2-1; D possibly uses TRBD1 or TRBD2 (5 bases each). The V end lost 0 bases, the J end lost 7 bases, and 17 bases lay between the germline ends. This CDR3 has 16 amino acids. Germline CDR1 reads SGHRS; CDR2 reads YFSETQ. The CDR3 nucleotides read TGCGCCAGCAGCTTGGAACAGGCCACCCGAGGGAATGAGCAGTTCTTC. Protein: CASSLEQATRGNEQFF.

The rearrangement links TRBV6-1 to TRBJ2-5; D is perhaps TRBD1 (6 bases). The CDR3 spans 14 residues. Per germline, CDR1 MNHNS and CDR2 SASEGT. The germline V and J ends were trimmed by 0 bases and 5 bases, with 10 bases remaining between them. This CDR3 is CASSEAGAHETQYF. Written as DNA, the CDR3 is TGTGCCAGCAGTGAAGCGGGGGCGCATGAGACCCAGTACTTC.